Below, 28 T cell receptor beta chains from the same sample are listed, as sequenced in a study of blood T cell repertoires in COVID-19. Using immunoSEQ multiplex PCR, the repertoire was profiled, and TCRdb retains in-frame clones only, with some absent. The table shows a few hundred thousand clones, with roughly 91% occurring only once. The material sequenced was peripheral blood. All receptors derive from a woman aged 25 to 39 with COVID-19, enrolled during active disease.

In this sample, this clone turned up once. The chain combines TRBV6-4 with TRBJ1-1; D may be TRBD1 (6 bases). This CDR3 has 14 residues. Germline-derived CDR1 and CDR2 are MRHNA and SNTAGT. Trimming pared 4 bases from V and 7 bases from J, leaving 16 bases between. In nucleotides, the CDR3 is TGTGCCAGCAGTGGTGTAAAGGGGGAGAATGAAGCTTTCTTT. Translating it yields CASSGVKGENEAFF.

The genes are TRBV29-1 and TRBJ1-1, with a tentative D call TRBD1 (5 bases). This CDR3 is built from 11 residues. In germline, CDR1 is SQVTM, CDR2 ANQGSEA. V was trimmed by 3 bases and J by 6 bases, leaving 8 bases between them. The chain's CDR3 is CSVDWGSEAFF. The CDR3 DNA sequence: TGCAGCGTTGATTGGGGCTCTGAAGCTTTCTTT.

The V and J genes are TRBV3-1 (or the pseudogene TRBV3-2) and TRBJ1-2; unclear D gene. CDR3 length: 12 amino acids. Germline V gives CDR1 LGHDT, CDR2 YNNKEL (reference sequence). V lost 2 bases, J lost 8 bases, and 9 bases lay in between. The CDR3 here is CASSQRGLGYTF. The CDR3 bases are TGTGCCAGCAGCCAACGTGGACTCGGCTACACCTTC.

The rearrangement joins TRBV11-3 to TRBJ2-7; tentative D call: TRBD1 (5 bases). Deletions cut 4 bases from V and 2 bases from J, with 9 bases between. CDR3 length: 13 amino acids. Germline CDR1 is SGHNT and CDR2 is YENEEA. For the CDR3, the DNA is TGTGCCAGCAGCTCTAAGGGGACCTACGAGCAGTACTTC. It codes for CASSSKGTYEQYF.

The chain uses TRBV6-5 and TRBJ1-6, with a weak D call TRBD1 (6 bases). V lost 5 bases and J 8 bases, leaving 13 bases between the germline ends. CDR1 is MNHEY, CDR2 SVGAGI, per germline. CDR3 length: 14 residues. CDR3 amino acids: CASSRTGKDSPLHF. As DNA, the CDR3 is TGTGCCAGCAGTAGAACAGGGAAGGATTCACCCCTCCACTTT.

This chain links TRBV5-1 with TRBJ1-4; possibly TRBD1 for D (5 bases). This CDR3 spans 14 amino acids. Per germline, CDR1 SGHRS and CDR2 YFSETQ. The ends were cut back, 1 base at V and 7 bases at J, with 11 bases in the middle. The CDR3 region has the DNA TGCGCCAGCAGCTTGTCTGGGACTTTTGAAAAACTGTTTTTT. Translating it yields CASSLSGTFEKLFF.

On this clone: No DNA is shown, since the ends of the CDR3 on it are uncertain; the CDR3 is the one TCRdb lists. The CDR3 is CASSLVGQGASPGYF. The chain couples TRBV7-6 to TRBJ2-5; the table assigns TRBD1, which was not confirmed against the DNA. CDR1 is SGHVS and CDR2 is FNYEAQ in the germline V gene. The CDR3 length is 15 residues, termini included.

Details on this clone: Within the sample, other DNA sequences also encode this same CDR3. V and J are TRBV3-1 (or the pseudogene TRBV3-2) and TRBJ1-2; D gene unclear. Trimming took 0 bases from V and 7 from J, leaving 6 bases between them. The CDR3 is made up of 12 amino acids. CDR1 and CDR2 (germline): LGHDT, YNNKEL (reference sequence). The CDR3, as DNA: TGTGCCAGCAGCCAAGATCGGGGTGGCTACACCTTC. Amino acid sequence: CASSQDRGGYTF.

As to this clone: The junction differs from germline at one of its ends, possibly a read error. The CDR3 reads CASSLASVGNYGYTF. The CDR3 DNA is TGTGCCAGCAGCCTAGCCTCCGTGGGCAACTATGGCTACACCTTC. The chain couples TRBV7-9 to TRBJ1-2; D is unclear. There are 15 residues in the CDR3. The germline CDR1 and CDR2 sequences are SEHNR and FQNEAQ (reference sequence).

This clone has only a few counts. The chain employs TRBV5-1 and TRBJ1-4; 8 nucleotides match TRBD1. The ends lost 5 bases at V and 4 bases at J; junction bases unmatched: 7. This CDR3 comprises 15 residues. Germline V CDR1 and CDR2: SGHRS, YFSETQ. The CDR3 nucleotides read TGCGCCAGCAGGACCGGGACAGGAGTTAATGAAAAACTGTTTTTT. This codes for CASRTGTGVNEKLFF. Combining the CDR3 with reference TRBV5-1 and TRBJ1-4 gives the whole variable domain KAGVTQTPRYLIKTRGQQVTLSCSPISGHRSVSWYQQTPGQGLQFLFEYFSETQRNKGNFPGRFSGRQFSNSRSEMNVSTLELGDSALYLCASRTGTGVNEKLFFGSGTQLSVL.

The chain employs TRBV10-3 and TRBJ1-6, with a possible D match to TRBD1 (6 bases). Germline loops: CDR1 ENHRY, CDR2 SYGVKD. With 4 bases removed from V and 5 bases from J, the gap between germline ends came to 6 bases. The CDR3 is 13 residues long. CDR3 loop: CAISGTDNSPLHF. In DNA form, the CDR3 reads TGTGCCATCAGTGGGACAGATAATTCACCCCTCCACTTT.

This sequence joins TRBV3-1 (or the pseudogene TRBV3-2) and TRBJ2-5; D not certain. CDR1 is LGHDT and CDR2 is YNNKEL in the germline V gene (reference sequence). V was shortened by 4 bases and J by 1 base, with 13 bases between the two germline ends. The CDR3 runs to 15 residues. In DNA, the CDR3 is TGTGCCAGCAGCCCGGTACTTCCACGCCAAGAGACCCAGTACTTC. This codes for CASSPVLPRQETQYF.

The CDR3 sequence: CASKRGQNHEQYV. The CDR3 region has the DNA TGTGCCAGCAAACGAGGACAGAACCACGAGCAGTACGTC. The genes are TRBV6-5 and TRBJ2-7; the D gene is possibly TRBD1 (6 bases). The germline V gene has CDR1 MNHEY and CDR2 SVGAGI. V was trimmed by 7 bases and J by 5 bases, leaving 15 bases between them. The CDR3 runs to 13 residues.

V and J are TRBV7-2 and TRBJ1-2, with a possible D match to TRBD1 (6 bases). The V and J ends lost 1 base and 4 bases respectively, with 13 bases between them. Germline-derived CDR1 and CDR2 are SGHTA and FQGNSA. This CDR3 is 15 amino acids long. CDR3 amino acids: CASSLGGGGGYGYTF. The CDR3 DNA sequence: TGTGCCAGCAGCTTAGGGGGCGGGGGCGGCTATGGCTACACCTTC.

The rearrangement uses TRBV27 and TRBJ1-5; 7 bases agree with TRBD1. The CDR3 covers 15 residues. The ends lost 1 base at V and 6 bases at J; junction bases unmatched: 6. Germline V CDR1 and CDR2: MNHEY, SMNVEV (reference sequence). The CDR3 reads CASSLFSGGGQPQHF. The DNA for the CDR3 is TGTGCCAGCAGTTTATTCTCAGGGGGTGGTCAGCCCCAGCATTTT.

This clone showed up just once. The gene calls are TRBV24-1 and TRBJ1-6; 7 nucleotides align to TRBD1. The germline V gene has CDR1 KGHDR and CDR2 SFDVKD. The CDR3 contains 14 residues. J lost 11 bases, V lost 4 bases, and 7 bases had no gene match. The CDR3 region has the DNA TGTGCCACCAGTGAAGACAGGGTTATGGCACCCCTCCACTTT. The encoded protein is CATSEDRVMAPLHF.

V gene TRBV28 combines with J gene TRBJ2-2; D remains unclear. CDR3 length: 15 amino acids. Germline V CDR1 and CDR2: MDHEN, SYDVKM. With 5 bases removed from V and 6 bases from J, the gap between germline ends came to 16 bases. CDR3 nucleotide sequence: TGTGCCAGCAGTACGAATCTCCTAGGATCCGGGGAGCTGTTTTTT. Translating it yields CASSTNLLGSGELFF. Based on the CDR3 plus reference TRBV28 and TRBJ2-2, the full variable domain is DVKVTQSSRYLVKRTGEKVFLECVQDMDHENMFWYRQDPGLGLRLIYFSYDVKMKEKGDIPEGYSVSREKKERFSLILESASTNQTSMYLCASSTNLLGSGELFFGEGSRLTVL.

This chain links TRBV19 with TRBJ1-1, with TRBD1 identical over 7 bases. The CDR3 totals 16 residues. V trimming: 4 bases; J trimming: 0 bases; junction bases outside the gene matches: 8. Germline CDR1 LNHDA, CDR2 SQIVND (reference sequence). CDR3 residues: CASSRGDRGMNTEAFF. The CDR3 nucleotides read TGTGCCAGTAGTAGGGGGGACAGAGGGATGAACACTGAAGCTTTCTTT.

This clone was seen a single time. The chain employs TRBV29-1 and TRBJ1-2; TRBD1 matches 7 bases. The CDR3 extends over 15 amino acids. J lost 2 bases, V lost 1 base, and 7 bases had no gene match. Germline CDR1 is SQVTM and CDR2 is ANQGSEA. CDR3 amino acids: CSVEVVYRGNYGYTF. CDR3 nucleotides: TGCAGCGTTGAAGTGGTGTACAGGGGAAACTATGGCTACACCTTC.

The rearrangement joins TRBV24-1 to TRBJ1-2; 7 bases map to TRBD1. After removal of 4 bases from V and 5 bases from J, the junction contained 6 bases not matched to a gene. The CDR3 covers 14 residues. The V gene's germline CDR1 is KGHDR and CDR2 SFDVKD. CDR3: CATSDPGTAYGYTF. The CDR3 region has the DNA TGTGCCACCAGTGACCCTGGGACAGCATATGGCTACACCTTC.

The rearrangement joins TRBV4-3 to TRBJ2-1; no definite D call. V shed 4 bases and J shed 5 bases, with 9 bases lying between them. The germline V gene encodes CDR1 LGHNA and CDR2 YSLEER. The CDR3 totals 13 residues. CDR3 residues: CASSLDFDNEQFF. The CDR3 DNA follows: TGCGCCAGCAGCCTCGACTTCGACAATGAGCAGTTCTTC.

This clone appeared a few times. The chain carries TRBV6-1 and TRBJ2-7; TRBD1 matches at 10 bases. V lost 3 bases to trimming and J lost 5 bases; unmatched junction nucleotides: 7. CDR3 length: 15 amino acids. CDR1 is MNHNS, CDR2 SASEGT, per germline. The CDR3 here is CASSDPTGGLDEQYF. The DNA for the CDR3 is TGTGCCAGCAGTGACCCGACAGGGGGCTTAGACGAGCAGTACTTC.

The chain recombines TRBV7-8 with TRBJ2-1; TRBD1 might be the D (5 bases). V was trimmed by 0 bases and J by 0 bases, leaving 12 bases between them. This CDR3 has 17 residues. The germline gives CDR1 SGHVS, CDR2 FQNEAQ. The CDR3, as DNA: TGTGCCAGCAGCTTAGCGGGGTTAAGGGGCTCCTACAATGAGCAGTTCTTC. Translation gives CASSLAGLRGSYNEQFF.

This clone appeared once. V usage is TRBV21-1 and J usage is TRBJ2-7; TRBD1 is the table's D call, not checked against the DNA. TRBV21-1 is recorded as a pseudogene. There are 10 residues in the CDR3. CDR3 DNA: TGTGCCTGCCCAGGGCCTTCTTTGAACGTC. It is translated as CACPGPSLNV.

The gene calls are TRBV5-1 and TRBJ1-1; D uncertain. Trimming left V 4 bases short and J 5 bases short, with 18 bases between. Germline lookup yields CDR1 SGHRS and CDR2 YFSETQ. This CDR3 is built from 15 residues. The CDR3 nucleotides read TGCGCCAGCAGCCCGCCAATTCCCTCGGGGACTGAAGCTTTCTTT. Protein sequence: CASSPPIPSGTEAFF.

This chain joins TRBV30 and TRBJ1-2; 9 nucleotides agree with TRBD1. The V segment lost 2 bases and the J segment 8 bases; nucleotides outside the gene matches: 6. The germline V gene encodes CDR1 GTSNPN and CDR2 SVGIG (reference sequence). The CDR3 length is 13 residues. CDR3 region: CAWSTYRGRGYTF. The CDR3 DNA sequence: TGTGCCTGGAGTACATACAGGGGGCGCGGCTACACCTTC.

V is TRBV7-8 and J is TRBJ2-2; D possibly corresponds to TRBD2 (5 bases). From germline, CDR1 is SGHVS and CDR2 FQNEAQ. The length of the CDR3 is 15 residues. With 3 bases removed from V and 3 bases from J, the gap between germline ends came to 11 bases. The CDR3 DNA reads TGTGCCAGCAGCTTGTTGTTGCGGGACACCGGGGAGCTGTTTTTT. Amino acids: CASSLLLRDTGELFF. Full variable domain (rest looked up from reference TRBV7-8 and TRBJ2-2): GAGVSQSPRYKVAKRGQDVALRCDPISGHVSLFWYQQALGQGPEFLTYFQNEAQLDKSGLPSDRFFAERPEGSVSTLKIQRTQQEDSAVYLCASSLLLRDTGELFFGEGSRLTVL.

This clone was observed a single time. This chain links TRBV11-3 with TRBJ1-1; the D gene is possibly TRBD1 (5 bases). Trimming removed 5 bases at V and 4 bases at J, with 17 bases between. The CDR3 contains 15 residues. Germline lookup yields CDR1 SGHNT and CDR2 YENEEA. The CDR3 loop is CASSLGGAGSTEAFF. The CDR3 bases are TGTGCCAGCAGCCTAGGCGGGGCAGGGAGCACTGAAGCTTTCTTT.